The rows below give T cell receptor beta chains drawn from one sample of a study of T cell repertoires in cytomegalovirus infection. MiXCR was run by TCRdb on the reads, yielding one entry per CDR3 protein. The profile shows under 300,000 distinct CDR3 sequences, 17% of them singletons. Sequenced material: CD8+ T cells from PBMCs. These receptors were taken from a human donor in good health (CMV status not recorded). Some clones in this sample may be carry-over from other donors' samples. CDR3s include the opening cysteine and the closing phenylalanine or tryptophan. The D gene is left open where the match is weak. Where a row states a size, it is once, few, many or the class of an expanded clone; other rows omit it.

CDR3nt	CDR3aa	j_gene	abundance	d_gene	v_gene
TGTGCCAGCAGGGAGGATTACACCGGGGAGCTGTTTTTT	CASREDYTGELFF	TRBJ2-2	.	.	TRBV2
TGTGCCAGCAGTTACGGCCGGAACACTGAAGCTTTCTTT	CASSYGRNTEAFF	TRBJ1-1	many	.	TRBV6-2/TRBV6-3
TGTGCCAGCAGCTTCGAAGTTACCGGGGAGCTGTTTTTT	CASSFEVTGELFF	TRBJ2-2	many	.	TRBV11-2
TGTGCCAGCAGTGACAGCGTAAACACCATATATTTT	CASSDSVNTIYF	TRBJ1-3	.	.	TRBV2
TGTGCCACCAGCTCGAACCTCGGGGTCAATCAGCCCCAGCATTTT	CATSSNLGVNQPQHF	TRBJ1-5	.	.	TRBV15
TGCAGCGTTTCCGGGGCCGAGTGGGAGTTCGGGCAGTTCTTC	CSVSGAEWEFGQFF	TRBJ2-1	.	.	TRBV29-1
TGTGCCAGCTCACCGACGGGTAGGAGCAGGAGCCACTATGGCTACACCTTC	CASSPTGRSRSHYGYTF	TRBJ1-2	.	.	TRBV18
TGTGCCAGTAGTATTCTCGACCTTGAGCCCCAGCATTTT	CASSILDLEPQHF	TRBJ1-5	few	.	TRBV19
TGTGCCAGCAGTGACAGGGGACGCGACACTGAAGCTTTCTTT	CASSDRGRDTEAFF	TRBJ1-1	few	.	TRBV2
TGCAGTGCTAGAACGGGGCTTGGGTACGAGCAGTACTTC	CSARTGLGYEQYF	TRBJ2-7	once	.	TRBV20-1
TGTGCCAGTAGTATGGGCAATCAGCCCCAGCATTTT	CASSMGNQPQHF	TRBJ1-5	few	.	TRBV19
TGTGCCAGCAGCGGTAGGGGGTTTCAAGAGACCCAGTACTTC	CASSGRGFQETQYF	TRBJ2-5	many	.	TRBV7-9
TGTGCCAGCACCCTGGGACAGGGGTTCCGTCAGCCCCAGCATTTT	CASTLGQGFRQPQHF	TRBJ1-5	.	TRBD1	TRBV6-2/TRBV6-3
TGTGCCAGCAGTGAGAGTGTGGGCAGGTTGGAGACCCAGTACTTC	CASSESVGRLETQYF	TRBJ2-5	.	.	TRBV2
TGTGCCAGCAGCTTATCGGCAGGGGGGAGCGATAACTATGGCTACACCTTC	CASSLSAGGSDNYGYTF	TRBJ1-2	many	TRBD1	TRBV7-9
TGTGCCAACAGAGAGGGGGCTTCCTACGAGCAGTACTTC	CANREGASYEQYF	TRBJ2-7	.	TRBD1	TRBV6-2/TRBV6-3
TGTGCCAGTAGTATGGTTGTCAGGGGGCCCCTCGGCTATGGCTACACCTTC	CASSMVVRGPLGYGYTF	TRBJ1-2	.	TRBD1	TRBV19
TGTGCCAGCAGCGGAGGGGGCGAAGGGTGGAGGGCTGAAGCTTTCTTT	CASSGGGEGWRAEAFF	TRBJ1-1	many	TRBD1	TRBV7-9
TGTGCCAGTAGTATAGAGGAGCGCACCTACAATGAGCAGTTCTTC	CASSIEERTYNEQFF	TRBJ2-1	.	.	TRBV19
TGTGCCAGCAGTTACTCGGGACAGGGATTTACTGAAGCTTTCTTT	CASSYSGQGFTEAFF	TRBJ1-1	few	TRBD1	TRBV6-2/TRBV6-3
TGCAGCGTCGAAGCGACAGGGTTTTTATCTAATGAAAAACTGTTTTTT	CSVEATGFLSNEKLFF	TRBJ1-4	.	TRBD1	TRBV29-1
TGCAGCGTTAAAGCTAGCGGCCAAGAGACCCAGTACTTC	CSVKASGQETQYF	TRBJ2-5	.	TRBD2	TRBV29-1
TGTGCCAGCGCCGCCTCTAGCAATCAGCCCCAGCATTTT	CASAASSNQPQHF	TRBJ1-5	many	.	TRBV7-2
TGTGCCAGCAGCCTGGGACAGGGGGATCAGCCCCAGCATTTT	CASSLGQGDQPQHF	TRBJ1-5	many	TRBD1	TRBV7-2
TGTGCCAGTAGTGGGGGACAGATGTTGAGCACTGAAGCTTTCTTT	CASSGGQMLSTEAFF	TRBJ1-1	few	TRBD1	TRBV19
TGTGCCAGCAGTTTAAATGGGGCGGCCCGGACAAACCACAATGAGCAGTTCTTC	CASSLNGAARTNHNEQFF	TRBJ2-1	.	.	TRBV28
TGCAGCGTTATAGCGGGGCAGGGCGGCCCAGATACGCAGTATTTT	CSVIAGQGGPDTQYF	TRBJ2-3	.	TRBD2	TRBV29-1
TGTGCCACCAGTGATTTTCGGGGAACAGATACGCAGTATTTT	CATSDFRGTDTQYF	TRBJ2-3	many	.	TRBV24-1
TGTGCCAGCAGTCTTCTGGGGGTTCGGATCACAGATACGCAGTATTTT	CASSLLGVRITDTQYF	TRBJ2-3	many	.	TRBV12-3/TRBV12-4
TGTGCCAGTAGTATCGGGGCTCTCGTTGGCTACACCTTC	CASSIGALVGYTF	TRBJ1-2	few	.	TRBV19
TGTGCCAGTAGTATCGTGAAGGGAACTAACTATGGCTACACCTTC	CASSIVKGTNYGYTF	TRBJ1-2	.	.	TRBV19
TGTGCCAGCAGTCCTACCTCGGGTCAGACCCGCTATGGCTACACCTTC	CASSPTSGQTRYGYTF	TRBJ1-2	few	.	TRBV12-3/TRBV12-4
TGCAGTGCTAGAGTGGGGCGCGGGCACGAGCAGTACTTC	CSARVGRGHEQYF	TRBJ2-7	many	.	TRBV20-1
TGTGCCAGCAGCTTAGTACTAGCGGGGGTAAATGAGCAGTTCTTC	CASSLVLAGVNEQFF	TRBJ2-1	few	TRBD2	TRBV7-9
TGTGCCAGCAGCGGTTTTAACATGGATGGCGGCTACAATGAGCAGTTCTTC	CASSGFNMDGGYNEQFF	TRBJ2-1	.	.	TRBV7-3
TGTGCCAGCAGCCAAGAGGACAGGCTCGTAGACAATGAGCAGTTCTTC	CASSQEDRLVDNEQFF	TRBJ2-1	.	TRBD1	TRBV3-1
TGTGCCAGCACCCCAGCGGGGGCGATAAACAATGAGCAGTTCTTC	CASTPAGAINNEQFF	TRBJ2-1	few	TRBD2	TRBV9
TGTGCCAGTAGCCCAGGCACAGGGGGCGAGTACGAGCAGTACTTC	CASSPGTGGEYEQYF	TRBJ2-7	.	TRBD1	TRBV19
TGTGCCAGCAGCCAACCCCCACAGGGCACCCAAGAGACCCAGTACTTC	CASSQPPQGTQETQYF	TRBJ2-5	many	.	TRBV7-2
TGTGCCAGCAGCACCGGGACAGGGGATGAAAAACTGTTTTTT	CASSTGTGDEKLFF	TRBJ1-4	few	TRBD1	TRBV7-2
TGTGCCAGCAGTTTATATGAGGGGGGGGCCGGTGAGCAGTTCTTC	CASSLYEGGAGEQFF	TRBJ2-1	few	.	TRBV27
TGTGCCAGTAGTCTAAGCGGTGGGGAGCAGTTCTTC	CASSLSGGEQFF	TRBJ2-1	many	.	TRBV19
TGTGCCAGCAGCCTAAACAGTCAGTACGAGCAGTACTTC	CASSLNSQYEQYF	TRBJ2-7	many	.	TRBV7-8
TGCAGTGCTAGAAGTCAGGACACCGGGGAGCTGTTTTTT	CSARSQDTGELFF	TRBJ2-2	few	.	TRBV20-1
TGCAGTGCTAGCAATGGGGGAAGCTCCTACAATGAGCAGTTCTTC	CSASNGGSSYNEQFF	TRBJ2-1	few	.	TRBV20-1
TGTGCCAGCACCGGCGGCTGGGACTATGGCTACACCTTC	CASTGGWDYGYTF	TRBJ1-2	.	.	TRBV6-5
TGTGCCTGCATCGGGGAAAAAGAGACCCAGTACTTC	CACIGEKETQYF	TRBJ2-5	.	.	TRBV2